This TCR beta chain was identified in a study of shared clonotypes between healthy human individuals. The study's findings and limits: Represented diversity, genetic and exposure-history alike, was limited by few donors.

Clones were read by immunoSEQ multiplex PCR, and TCRdb kept only the in-frame ones, dropping some. This table holds about 1.1 million clones, 75% to 85% found once. Germline lookup yields CDR1 MNHEY and CDR2 SMNVEV (reference sequence). The CDR3 has 14 amino acids. With 3 bases removed from V and 5 bases from J, the gap between germline ends came to 10 bases. Naive CD4+ cells were CD45RA-selected; the remaining cells were memory. Concerning this clone itself: Its antigen is unidentified.

The sample taken for sequencing was memory CD4+ T cells from PBMCs. As to subset: CD45RA-negative fraction. The chain uses TRBV27 and TRBJ1-4; possibly TRBD1 for D (5 bases). The origin of this receptor is a man aged 18 to 30 in good health. Some clones in this sample may be carry-over from other donors' samples. In nucleotides, the CDR3 is TGTGCCAGCAGTTTGTCGTGGGACAATGAAAAACTGTTTTTT. It encodes CASSLSWDNEKLFF.